The T cell receptor (beta chain) under discussion was sequenced for a study of blood T cell repertoires in COVID-19. Only one count was recorded for this clone. V was shortened by 3 bases and J by 10 bases, with 18 bases between the two germline ends. The CDR3 loop spans 14 amino acids. Germline CDR1 reads KGHSH; CDR2 reads LQKENI. Produced via immunoSEQ multiplex PCR; TCRdb's table is partial and in-frame only. The sample lists approximately 240,000 clones; approximately 83% were seen once. The chain links TRBV18 to TRBJ1-2; D unresolved. Sequencing input: peripheral blood. The receptor was derived from a woman in her 30s who had recovered from COVID-19. The CDR3 DNA reads TGTGCCAGCTCACCTGCAGAGGGCCCCTTAATCTACACCTTC. Translated, it gives CASSPAEGPLIYTF.